Listed here are 23 T cell receptor beta chains from one sample, sequenced in a study of chemoradiotherapy in HPV16-positive cancers. Clones were sequenced by immunoSEQ multiplex PCR, and TCRdb holds only the in-frame ones, with some missing. The top ten hold over 7.5% of the sample, which has over 14,000 clones, more than 60% seen once. This material was obtained from a patient who underwent chemoradiotherapy. These TCRs come from a human donor with HPV-associated anogenital cancer.

V usage is TRBV19 and J usage is TRBJ1-5; no reliable D call. From germline, CDR1 is LNHDA and CDR2 SQIVND (reference sequence). Trimming removed 6 bases from V and 2 bases from J, with 14 bases in between. This CDR3 has 15 amino acids. CDR3 nucleotides: TGTGCCAGTAGCCCGACCTGGGGTGGCAATCAGCCCCAGCATTTT. Its translation: CASSPTWGGNQPQHF.

The chain links TRBV6-6 to TRBJ2-3, with D possibly TRBD2 on 7 matching bases. V lost 8 bases to trimming and J lost 0 bases, with 9 bases between them. The CDR3 is 13 amino acids. Germline V CDR1 and CDR2: MNHNY, SVGAGI (reference sequence). CDR3 amino acids: CASGGASTDTQYF. The DNA of the CDR3 is TGTGCCAGCGGGGGGGCAAGCACAGATACGCAGTATTTT.

The gene calls are TRBV7-3 and TRBJ1-2; D not certain. Germline loops: CDR1 SGHTA, CDR2 FQGTGA. The CDR3 covers 15 residues. Trimming took off 1 base at V and 4 bases at J, with 13 bases between the two ends. This CDR3 is CASSLMPGSGYGYTF. For the CDR3, the DNA is TGTGCCAGCAGCTTAATGCCGGGGAGCGGCTATGGCTACACCTTC.

Here the CDR3 DNA reads TGCGCCAGCAGCCTAGAAGAGACCCAGTACTTC. Amino acid sequence: CASSLEETQYF. The V call is TRBV5-1, the J call TRBJ2-5; no clear D gene. The CDR3 runs 11 residues. The V and J ends lost 4 bases and 3 bases respectively, with 4 bases between them. The germline CDR1 and CDR2 sequences are SGHRS and YFSETQ.

Points on this clone: At one end the junction does not follow the germline gene, possibly because of a read error. The rearrangement uses TRBV6-1 and TRBJ2-7; 8 nucleotides agree with TRBD1. The CDR3 extends over 13 amino acids. In germline, CDR1 is MNHNS, CDR2 SASEGT. The CDR3 sequence is CASILGQGSEQYF. CDR3 nucleotide sequence: TGTGCTAGCATACTCGGACAGGGCAGCGAGCAGTACTTC.

V usage is TRBV30 and J usage is TRBJ1-6; D might be TRBD1 (5 bases). This CDR3 spans 13 amino acids. Germline CDR1 and CDR2: GTSNPN and SVGIG (reference sequence). V lost 2 bases and J 10 bases, leaving 12 bases between the germline ends. This CDR3 is CAWSWEGNSPLHF. DNA for the CDR3: TGTGCCTGGAGTTGGGAGGGGAACTCACCCCTCCACTTT.

This chain connects TRBV2 to TRBJ1-2, with a possible D match to TRBD1 (6 bases). The CDR3 is made up of 12 amino acids. CDR1 and CDR2 from the germline V gene are SNHLY and FYNNEI. V dropped 5 bases and J dropped 11 bases, with 15 bases sitting between them. CDR3 region: CASSQTDSWYTF. CDR3 in DNA: TGTGCCAGCAGTCAAACGGACAGTTGGTACACCTTC. Full variable domain (outside the CDR3, taken from reference TRBV2 and TRBJ1-2): EPEVTQTPSHQVTQMGQEVILRCVPISNHLYFYWYRQILGQKVEFLVSFYNNEISEKSEIFDDQFSVERPDGSNFTLKIRSTKLEDSAMYFCASSQTDSWYTFGSGTRLTVV.

The chain joins TRBV4-2 to TRBJ1-2; D is perhaps TRBD1 (5 bases). The CDR3 sequence is 14 residues long. The germline gives CDR1 LGHNA, CDR2 YNFKEQ. The V end was cut by 1 base, the J end by 5 bases, with 11 bases between. The CDR3 reads CASSQGGSSYGYTF. CDR3 bases: TGTGCCAGCAGCCAAGGGGGGAGCTCTTATGGCTACACCTTC.

This chain connects TRBV4-2 to TRBJ2-3; D remains ambiguous. V dropped 1 base and J dropped 5 bases, with 7 bases sitting between them. Germline V gives CDR1 LGHNA, CDR2 YNFKEQ. The CDR3 has 13 residues. CDR3: CASSQGVGDTQYF. The CDR3 DNA reads as TGTGCCAGCAGCCAAGGTGTAGGAGATACGCAGTATTTT.

The chain combines TRBV19 with TRBJ2-1; TRBD2 matches at 16 bases. This CDR3 has 18 amino acids. CDR1 and CDR2 from the germline V gene are LNHDA and SQIVND (reference sequence). The junction had 8 bases not matched to a gene; V was cut back by 5 bases and J by 4 bases. The DNA for the CDR3 is TGTGCCAGTAGTTTGGGACTAGCGGGGGGGCCTCGGTACAATGAGCAGTTCTTC. Protein: CASSLGLAGGPRYNEQFF.

The V gene is TRBV11-2, the J gene TRBJ2-7; D not certain. CDR1 and CDR2 (germline): SGHAT, FQNNGV. V gave up 0 bases and J gave up 5 bases, with 5 bases separating them. The CDR3 length is 12 residues. The CDR3 DNA reads as TGTGCCAGCAGCTTAGAGGGGAACGAGCAGTACTTC. It codes for CASSLEGNEQYF.

This chain connects TRBV11-2 to TRBJ1-2; TRBD1 matches at 7 bases. The germline gives CDR1 SGHAT, CDR2 FQNNGV. V shed 5 bases and J 6 bases; nucleotides not matched to a gene: 15. CDR3 length: 16 amino acids. Here the CDR3 DNA reads TGTGCCAGCAGCCAGAGGGACAGCCACTTAATGAATGGCTACACCTTC. Its translation is CASSQRDSHLMNGYTF.

This chain links TRBV11-2 with TRBJ2-7; unclear D gene. The CDR3 consists of 15 residues. The V end lost 5 bases, the J end lost 3 bases, and 17 bases lay between the germline ends. The germline V gene encodes CDR1 SGHAT and CDR2 FQNNGV. CDR3 region: CASSQSDGPRYEQYF. The DNA for the CDR3 is TGTGCCAGCAGCCAGTCCGACGGTCCCCGCTACGAGCAGTACTTC.

The chain is built from TRBV6-5 and TRBJ1-1; 8 nucleotides agree with TRBD1. The length of the CDR3 is 15 residues. The ends lost 2 bases at V and 5 bases at J; junction bases unmatched: 7. CDR1 MNHEY and CDR2 SVGAGI come from the germline V gene. The CDR3 bases are TGTGCCAGCAGTTACGATGGACAGGGATCTACTGAAGCTTTCTTT. This codes for CASSYDGQGSTEAFF.

The CDR3 loop reads CASRLLPSGGANTDTQYF. The CDR3, as DNA: TGTGCAAGTCGCTTACTACCTAGCGGGGGGGCGAACACAGATACGCAGTATTTT. The J gene is TRBJ2-3, the V gene TRBV12-2; TRBD2, the table's D call, was not compared with the DNA. TRBV12-2 is a known pseudogene. CDR3 size: 18 residues.

The chain recombines TRBV25-1 with TRBJ2-1; possibly TRBD2 for D (6 bases). Germline CDR1 is MGHDK and CDR2 is SYGVNS. Trimming took 9 bases from V and 1 from J, leaving 13 bases between them. CDR3 size: 14 residues. CDR3 sequence (DNA): TGTGCCAGTATAAAGGCGGGGTCCTACAATGAGCAGTTCTTC. It yields the protein CASIKAGSYNEQFF.

This clone turned up a few times. The rearrangement uses TRBV2 and TRBJ1-2; D gene ambiguous. V was trimmed by 2 bases and J by 3 bases, leaving 16 bases between them. CDR1 is SNHLY and CDR2 is FYNNEI in the germline V gene. This CDR3 region has 16 residues. The CDR3 protein is CASSEMTARPDYGYTF. The CDR3, as DNA: TGTGCCAGCAGTGAAATGACCGCTCGACCCGACTATGGCTACACCTTC.

The CDR3 region has the DNA TGTGCCAGCAGTGGTGGAAGGGTGTTCGGTGGCTACACCTTC. Amino acids: CASSGGRVFGGYTF. The chain carries TRBV6-1 and TRBJ1-2; D unresolved. CDR1 MNHNS and CDR2 SASEGT come from the germline V gene. Trimming cost V 4 bases and J 7 bases, with 16 bases left between them. The CDR3 contains 14 residues.

The rearrangement joins TRBV4-3 to TRBJ1-1; no definite D call. V dropped 3 bases and J dropped 1 base, with 6 bases sitting between them. The germline gives CDR1 LGHNA, CDR2 YSLEER. The CDR3 is made up of 13 amino acids. The CDR3, as DNA: TGCGCCAGCAGCCATCGGGGGAACACTGAAGCTTTCTTT. Protein sequence: CASSHRGNTEAFF.

V usage is TRBV7-2 and J usage is TRBJ1-3; D is unclear. The germline gives CDR1 SGHTA, CDR2 FQGNSA. Trimming removed 2 bases from V and 4 bases from J, with 6 bases in between. CDR3 length equals 13 residues. The CDR3 loop is CASSLMGGNTIYF. In DNA, the CDR3 is TGTGCCAGCAGCTTAATGGGAGGAAACACCATATATTTT.

This rearrangement joins TRBV12-5 to TRBJ1-1; no clear D. Germline lookup yields CDR1 LGHNT and CDR2 FRNRAP. V lost 5 bases to trimming and J lost 4 bases, with 11 bases between them. The CDR3 is 13 amino acids. In nucleotides, the CDR3 is TGTGCTAGTGGTCGGGAATGGGGCACTGAAGCTTTCTTT. Its protein is CASGREWGTEAFF.

The V call is TRBV6-5, the J call TRBJ1-4; D is unclear. The V end lost 6 bases, the J end lost 5 bases, and 13 bases lay between the germline ends. Looked up from germline, CDR1 is MNHEY and CDR2 is SVGAGI. The CDR3 loop spans 14 amino acids. The CDR3 coding sequence is TGTGCCAGCAGACCGGAGCCCGGGAATGAAAAACTGTTTTTT. Translating gives CASRPEPGNEKLFF.

The rearrangement joins TRBV27 to TRBJ2-7, with 12 bases that match TRBD1. Germline values: CDR1 MNHEY, CDR2 SMNVEV (reference sequence). The ends lost 8 bases at V and 7 bases at J; junction bases unmatched: 6. This CDR3 region has 13 residues. The CDR3 sequence: CASGRDRGREQYF. The CDR3 DNA reads as TGTGCCAGCGGGAGGGACAGGGGGCGGGAGCAGTACTTC.